This T cell receptor (beta chain) was retrieved from a study of cytomegalovirus exposure and HLA in healthy donors. Whole-study findings and limits: TCR beta chains associated with HLA were, in a later analysis, more clonally expanded than equally common others. The study designated 150 or so TCR beta chains cytomegalovirus-associated.

Comment on this clone: The antigen is unknown.

Primers for the PCR totalled 60 Vbeta and 13 Jbeta. Produced via immunoSEQ multiplex PCR; TCRdb's table is partial and in-frame only. Of around 170,000 clones in the sample, roughly 83% are singletons; the top ten hold 0.35% to 0.4%. With 4 bases clipped from V and 2 bases from J, the junction kept 11 bases outside the gene matches. There are 16 residues in the CDR3. Per the germline V gene, CDR1 is SGHTS and CDR2 is YDEGEE. The TCR was taken from a boy aged 2 to 10 in good health and CMV-seronegative. The sequenced sample was PBMCs. The genes are TRBV5-8 and TRBJ2-5; 7 bases agree with TRBD1. Here the CDR3 reads CASSPGQGVRQETQYF. CDR3 DNA: TGTGCCAGCAGCCCGGGGCAGGGGGTTCGGCAAGAGACCCAGTACTTC.